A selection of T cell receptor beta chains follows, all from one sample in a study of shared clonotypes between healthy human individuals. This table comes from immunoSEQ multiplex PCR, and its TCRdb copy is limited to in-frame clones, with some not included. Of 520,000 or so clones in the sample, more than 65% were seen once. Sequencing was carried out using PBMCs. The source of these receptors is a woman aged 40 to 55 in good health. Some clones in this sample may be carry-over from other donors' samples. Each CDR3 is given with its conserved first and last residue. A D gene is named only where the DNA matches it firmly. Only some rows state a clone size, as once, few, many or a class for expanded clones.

CASSRLGAGTEAFF | TGTGCCAGCAGCCGCCTCGGGGCCGGGACTGAAGCTTTCTTT | TRBV7-8 | . | TRBJ1-1 | .
CASRPTGVNTEAFF | TGTGCCAGCAGACCGACAGGGGTAAACACTGAAGCTTTCTTT | TRBV4-2 | TRBD1 | TRBJ1-1 | .
CASSLLSSSVSTDTQYF | TGTGCCAGCAGCTTACTGAGTTCATCGGTAAGCACAGATACGCAGTATTTT | TRBV7-2 | . | TRBJ2-3 | .
CASSRASGPGANVLTF | TGTGCCAGCAGCCGAGCGTCCGGTCCTGGGGCCAACGTCCTGACTTTC | TRBV7-2 | . | TRBJ2-6 | .
CSAPGYNEQFF | TGCAGTGCTCCGGGGTACAATGAGCAGTTCTTC | TRBV20-1 | . | TRBJ2-1 | .
CASSVLGGVSYNEQFF | TGTGCCAGCAGCGTCCTCGGCGGAGTATCCTACAATGAGCAGTTCTTC | TRBV9 | . | TRBJ2-1 | once
CASSQVSGGQTQYF | TGTGCCAGCTCACAGGTTAGCGGCGGTCAGACCCAGTACTTC | TRBV18 | . | TRBJ2-5 | .
CASSLAGASYEQYF | TGCGCCAGCAGCCTTGCAGGGGCCTCCTACGAGCAGTACTTC | TRBV4-1 | . | TRBJ2-7 | .
CASSPDRDEKLFF | TGTGCCAGCAGCCCTGACAGGGATGAAAAACTGTTTTTT | TRBV28 | TRBD1 | TRBJ1-4 | .
CASNQGPYYGYTF | TGTGCCAGCAACCAGGGACCCTACTATGGCTACACCTTC | TRBV27 | . | TRBJ1-2 | many
CASSRGDLDNEQFF | TGTGCCAGCAGCCGCGGGGACCTGGATAATGAGCAGTTCTTC | TRBV7-3 | . | TRBJ2-1 | once
CSARDWGEQFF | TGCAGTGCTAGAGATTGGGGTGAGCAGTTCTTC | TRBV20-1 | . | TRBJ2-1 | .
CASSISGSSPNEQFF | TGTGCCAGCAGCATTAGCGGGAGCTCCCCCAATGAGCAGTTCTTC | TRBV7-8 | TRBD2 | TRBJ2-1 | .
CASSQEVGAASEQYF | TGTGCCAGCAGCCAAGAGGTGGGAGCGGCATCCGAGCAGTACTTC | TRBV4-2 | . | TRBJ2-7 | .
CASSSGQGRGYTF | TGTGCCAGCAGTTCCGGACAGGGTCGCGGCTACACCTTC | TRBV28 | TRBD1 | TRBJ1-2 | few
CASSLDTWTGRNEKLFF | TGTGCCAGCAGCTTAGACACCTGGACAGGGCGTAATGAAAAACTGTTTTTT | TRBV7-2 | TRBD1 | TRBJ1-4 | few
CASSFDGATNEKLFF | TGTGCCAGCAGCTTTGACGGTGCAACTAATGAAAAACTGTTTTTT | TRBV5-8 | . | TRBJ1-4 | .
CASSSSLTNSNQPQHF | TGTGCCAGCAGCTCCAGCCTGACGAACAGCAATCAGCCCCAGCATTTT | TRBV7-8 | . | TRBJ1-5 | .
CAISAGGQGAANEQYF | TGTGCCATCAGTGCCGGTGGACAGGGGGCCGCCAACGAGCAGTACTTC | TRBV10-3 | TRBD1 | TRBJ2-7 | .
CASLRLGRDTQYF | TGTGCCAGCCTGCGACTCGGGAGAGATACGCAGTATTTT | TRBV11-2 | . | TRBJ2-3 | .
CASRRGSSYEQYF | TGTGCCAGCAGGCGGGGATCTTCCTACGAGCAGTACTTC | TRBV6-5 | . | TRBJ2-7 | once
CASSLGLAGSETQYF | TGTGCCAGCAGCCTGGGACTAGCGGGAAGTGAGACCCAGTACTTC | TRBV14 | TRBD2 | TRBJ2-5 | .
CASSPDPGQGLTGELFF | TGCGCCAGCAGCCCCGATCCGGGACAGGGTCTTACCGGGGAGCTGTTTTTT | TRBV5-1 | TRBD1 | TRBJ2-2 | .
CASSEEVLVEAFF | TGTGCCAGCAGTGAAGAGGTCCTGGTCGAAGCTTTCTTT | TRBV2 | . | TRBJ1-1 | .
CATSRDREETQYF | TGTGCCACCAGCAGAGACAGGGAAGAGACCCAGTACTTC | TRBV15 | . | TRBJ2-5 | .
CASSIGGRGFGNEQFF | TGTGCCAGTAGCATTGGAGGCAGGGGTTTCGGAAATGAGCAGTTCTTC | TRBV19 | . | TRBJ2-1 | .
CASSLSVQETQYF | TGTGCCAGCAGCTTATCAGTCCAAGAGACCCAGTACTTC | TRBV11-1 | . | TRBJ2-5 | .
CASSVSAPYNEQFF | TGTGCCAGCAGCGTTTCTGCGCCCTACAATGAGCAGTTCTTC | TRBV7-9 | . | TRBJ2-1 | .
CANSGGDYNEQFF | TGTGCCAATAGCGGGGGGGATTACAATGAGCAGTTCTTC | TRBV6-1 | TRBD2 | TRBJ2-1 | once
CASSPQGVLISYEQYF | TGTGCCAGCAGCCCCCAGGGGGTCCTGATCTCCTACGAGCAGTACTTC | TRBV7-8 | TRBD1 | TRBJ2-7 | .
CASSEDVNTEAFF | TGTGCCAGCAGTGAAGATGTAAACACTGAAGCTTTCTTT | TRBV2 | . | TRBJ1-1 | few
CATSQGGQPQHF | TGTGCTACCTCCCAGGGTGGTCAGCCCCAGCATTTT | TRBV28 | . | TRBJ1-5 | .
CAISESAGGRKDEKLFF | TGTGCCATCAGTGAGTCCGCCGGGGGCCGTAAAGATGAAAAACTGTTTTTT | TRBV10-3 | . | TRBJ1-4 | .
CASSLGSATNEKLFF | TGCGCCAGCAGCTTGGGCAGTGCAACTAATGAAAAACTGTTTTTT | TRBV5-1 | . | TRBJ1-4 | .
CASSVNPGQVNYGYTF | TGTGCCAGCAGCGTTAATCCTGGACAGGTTAACTATGGCTACACCTTC | TRBV9 | TRBD1 | TRBJ1-2 | .
CASRIGGWDYGYTF | TGTGCCAGCAGAATAGGGGGGTGGGACTATGGCTACACCTTC | TRBV28 | . | TRBJ1-2 | .
CASSPRTDTGELFF | TGTGCCAGCAGCCCTCGGACTGATACCGGGGAGCTGTTTTTT | TRBV7-3 | . | TRBJ2-2 | .
CASSSVVGVGFYEQYF | TGTGCCAGCAGTTCCGTAGTGGGCGTCGGCTTCTACGAGCAGTACTTC | TRBV27 | . | TRBJ2-7 | .
CASSPPGEGQDTQYF | TGTGCCAGCAGCCCCCCGGGGGAGGGCCAAGATACGCAGTATTTT | TRBV9 | TRBD2 | TRBJ2-3 | .
CASSEPSYNEQFF | TGCGCCAGCAGTGAGCCTAGCTACAATGAGCAGTTCTTC | TRBV10-2 | . | TRBJ2-1 | once
CASSPPDLYEQFF | TGTGCCAGCTCACCCCCCGACTTATATGAGCAGTTCTTC | TRBV18 | . | TRBJ2-1 | .
CASSRGLADNEQFF | TGTGCCAGCAGCCGGGGTCTAGCGGACAATGAGCAGTTCTTC | TRBV27 | TRBD2 | TRBJ2-1 | .
CSVEDQGYGYTF | TGCAGCGTTGAAGATCAGGGATATGGCTACACCTTC | TRBV29-1 | . | TRBJ1-2 | many
CASSPYTVSYEQYF | TGCGCCAGCAGCCCGTACACGGTCTCCTACGAGCAGTACTTC | TRBV5-1 | . | TRBJ2-7 | .
CASSWADSGANVLTF | TGTGCCAGCAGCTGGGCCGACTCTGGGGCCAACGTCCTGACTTTC | TRBV2 | . | TRBJ2-6 | few
CAISESAGGGNEQFF | TGTGCCATCAGTGAGTCTGCGGGAGGGGGTAATGAGCAGTTCTTC | TRBV10-3 | TRBD2 | TRBJ2-1 | .
CASSLAGVMTDTQYF | TGCGCCAGCAGCTTGGCGGGAGTAATGACAGATACGCAGTATTTT | TRBV5-1 | . | TRBJ2-3 | few
CASSLARGYNEQFF | TGCGCCAGCAGCTTGGCGCGTGGATACAATGAGCAGTTCTTC | TRBV5-1 | . | TRBJ2-1 | .
CASSETPGTPYGYTF | TGTGCCAGCAGTGAAACCCCAGGGACACCCTATGGCTACACCTTC | TRBV6-1 | . | TRBJ1-2 | .
CASSQEISGGQYQETQYF | TGCGCCAGCAGCCAAGAGATATCGGGCGGTCAATACCAAGAGACCCAGTACTTC | TRBV4-1 | . | TRBJ2-5 | .
CASSYSHTEAFF | TGTGCCAGCAGTTACTCGCACACTGAAGCTTTCTTT | TRBV6-6 | . | TRBJ1-1 | .
CASSLASGEQYF | TGTGCCAGCAGTCTGGCCTCGGGTGAGCAGTACTTC | TRBV28 | . | TRBJ2-7 | .
CASSQDHLQRQYF | TGTGCCAGCAGCCAAGATCACCTTCAGAGGCAGTACTTC | TRBV14 | . | TRBJ2-5 | .
CASSLGPSGGTYEQYF | TGCGCCAGCAGCTTGGGTCCTAGCGGGGGAACCTACGAGCAGTACTTC | TRBV5-1 | TRBD2 | TRBJ2-7 | .